Following are 31 T cell receptor beta chains from one sample sequenced in a study of blood T cell repertoires in COVID-19 (TCRdb year 2020). Library generation was performed with the immunoSEQ multiplex PCR assay. The table comes from immuneACCESS by way of TCRdb, which keeps in-frame sequences with V and J called. Part of the clones is missing from these tables; in studies checked, under half for an unresolved V gene and the rest for unknown reasons. This sample gives more than 150,000 clones in total; around 83% of them show up just once. Roughly 13% of the sample lies in the top ten. Sequencing input: peripheral blood. These receptors came from a man aged 70-80 years who had recovered from COVID-19.

The chain is built from TRBV6-2 or TRBV6-3 and TRBJ2-2, with 8 bases that match TRBD1. From germline, CDR1 is MNHEY and CDR2 SVGEGT. CDR3 size: 15 residues. Trimming removed 4 bases from V and 0 bases from J; junction bases left unmatched: 1. CDR3 sequence: CASSWDRTNTGELFF. Written as DNA, the CDR3 is TGTGCCAGCAGTTGGGACAGGACGAACACCGGGGAGCTGTTTTTT.

This rearrangement joins TRBV6-5 to TRBJ1-2; 7 bases are a match to TRBD1. The CDR3 spans 12 residues. CDR1 is MNHEY and CDR2 is SVGAGI in the germline V gene. V dropped 4 bases and J dropped 5; count of bases not matched to a gene: 1. CDR3 sequence (DNA): TGTGCCAGCAGTTTGACAGGGTATGGCTACACCTTC. It translates to CASSLTGYGYTF.

There are a few counts of this clone. V gene TRBV5-1 combines with J gene TRBJ1-1; perhaps TRBD1 as D (6 bases). CDR3 length: 15 residues. Germline V gives CDR1 SGHRS, CDR2 YFSETQ. With 5 bases removed from V and 2 bases from J, the gap between germline ends came to 16 bases. CDR3 nucleotide sequence: TGCGCCAGCAGGAGTAACAGGGATGTAAACACTGAAGCTTTCTTT. As protein: CASRSNRDVNTEAFF.

This chain joins TRBV27 and TRBJ1-6; D not resolved. The length of the CDR3 is 16 residues. Germline V gives CDR1 MNHEY, CDR2 SMNVEV (reference sequence). With 1 base removed from V and 3 bases from J, the gap between germline ends came to 10 bases. The chain's CDR3 is CASSLLSANYNSPLHF. The CDR3 nucleotides read TGTGCCAGCAGTTTATTGTCTGCGAACTATAATTCACCCCTCCACTTT.

The chain joins TRBV24-1 to TRBJ2-2; D is ambiguous. V lost 3 bases and J lost 0, with 4 bases in between. The CDR3 totals 14 residues. Per the germline V gene, CDR1 is KGHDR and CDR2 is SFDVKD. The CDR3 region is CATSDPANTGELFF. Written as DNA, the CDR3 is TGTGCCACCAGTGATCCGGCGAACACCGGGGAGCTGTTTTTT.

The chain is built from TRBV6-1 and TRBJ1-2, with 9 bases identical to TRBD1. This CDR3 comprises 15 residues. The germline V gene has CDR1 MNHNS and CDR2 SASEGT. After removal of 3 bases from V and 5 bases from J, the junction contained 7 bases not matched to a gene. CDR3 protein: CASSEGTGILYGYTF. CDR3 nucleotides: TGTGCCAGCAGTGAGGGGACAGGGATTTTATATGGCTACACCTTC.

V gene TRBV5-4 combines with J gene TRBJ2-5; 7 bases match TRBD2. The CDR3 is made up of 16 amino acids. The V gene end was trimmed by 4 bases and the J gene end by 5 bases; junction bases not matched to a gene: 14. Germline V lookup: CDR1 SGHNT, CDR2 YYREEE (reference sequence). The CDR3 protein is CASSRYERDSKETQYF. The CDR3 coding sequence is TGTGCCAGCAGCCGATACGAGCGGGATTCAAAGGAGACCCAGTACTTC.

The chain combines TRBV6-5 with TRBJ1-5, with TRBD1 identical over 9 bases. Unmatched junction bases numbered 7, after V lost 2 bases and J lost 8 bases. The V gene's germline CDR1 is MNHEY and CDR2 SVGAGI. This CDR3 is built from 15 residues. CDR3 sequence reads: CASSYRTGVQEPQHF. The CDR3 nucleotides are TGTGCCAGCAGTTACCGGACAGGGGTCCAAGAGCCCCAGCATTTT.

This clone was picked up a small number of times. The V call is TRBV5-6, the J call TRBJ2-1, with 8 nucleotides matching TRBD1. This CDR3 is 18 amino acids long. Germline CDR1 reads SGHDT; CDR2 reads YYEEEE. The J segment lost 2 bases and the V segment lost 2 bases, leaving 12 bases of the junction unmatched. In DNA form, the CDR3 reads TGTGCCAGCAGCTTTCTCGTGGGACAGGACTTCACCTACAATGAGCAGTTCTTC. Its protein is CASSFLVGQDFTYNEQFF.

The J gene is TRBJ2-1, the V gene TRBV12-3 or TRBV12-4, with unresolved D. The CDR3 has 11 amino acids. Trimming removed 5 bases from V and 5 bases from J, with 4 bases in between. DNA for the CDR3: TGTGCCAGCAGTGAGGACAATGAGCAGTTCTTC. It encodes CASSEDNEQFF.

The chain is built from TRBV3-1 (or the pseudogene TRBV3-2) and TRBJ1-5, with a weak D call TRBD1 (6 bases). Trimming stripped 4 bases from V and 0 bases from J, with 22 bases between. The CDR3 is 19 amino acids. Per the germline V gene, CDR1 is LGHDT and CDR2 is YNNKEL (reference sequence). The CDR3 loop reads CASSPPLYLTGDSNQPQHF. CDR3 coding DNA: TGTGCCAGCAGCCCTCCCTTATACCTGACAGGAGATAGCAATCAGCCCCAGCATTTT.

J is TRBJ1-6 and V is TRBV28, with 8 bases identical to TRBD1. The CDR3 runs to 12 residues. Germline V gene sequence: CDR1 MDHEN, CDR2 SYDVKM. V lost 10 bases, J lost 9 bases, and 5 bases stayed unmatched. CDR3 coding DNA: TGTGCCACCAGGACAGGGAGTTCACCCCTCCACTTT. Translation gives CATRTGSSPLHF.

Turning to this clone: Within the sample, other DNA sequences also encode this same CDR3. The CDR3 is CASSPGGDGYTF. CDR3 sequence (DNA): TGTGCCAGTAGTCCAGGAGGTGACGGCTACACCTTC. This sequence joins TRBV19 and TRBJ1-2; no clear D. V was pared by 5 bases and J by 8 bases, with 12 bases between. Germline assignment: CDR1 LNHDA and CDR2 SQIVND (reference sequence). CDR3 length: 12 residues.

The rearrangement uses TRBV30 and TRBJ1-2; D uncertain. Germline CDR1 GTSNPN, CDR2 SVGIG (reference sequence). There are 13 residues in the CDR3. Trimming removed 0 bases from V and 2 bases from J, with 7 bases in between. CDR3 loop: CAWSVNKNYGYTF. The CDR3 DNA sequence: TGTGCCTGGAGTGTAAACAAAAACTATGGCTACACCTTC.

CDR3 region: CASSYLDNEQFF. DNA of the CDR3: TGTGCCAGCAGTTACTTAGACAATGAGCAGTTCTTC. V and J are TRBV6-5 and TRBJ2-1; D gene unclear. V was clipped by 1 base and J by 5 bases, with 3 bases between them. This CDR3 has 12 amino acids. CDR1 is MNHEY, CDR2 SVGAGI, per germline.

The chain has TRBV2 and TRBJ2-1; D is unclear. Germline assignment: CDR1 SNHLY and CDR2 FYNNEI. V shed 5 bases and J shed 1 base, with 12 bases lying between them. CDR3 size: 15 residues. CDR3 amino acids: CASSPTPSSYNEQFF. The DNA for the CDR3 is TGTGCCAGCAGTCCCACCCCCAGTTCCTACAATGAGCAGTTCTTC.

V gene TRBV2 combines with J gene TRBJ2-1; 7 nucleotides align to TRBD2. V was pared by 3 bases and J by 4 bases, with 3 bases of the junction left unmatched. The CDR3 consists of 14 residues. From germline, CDR1 is SNHLY and CDR2 FYNNEI. The CDR3, as DNA: TGTGCCAGCAGTGAGGTGGGAGGGTACAATGAGCAGTTCTTC. The encoded protein is CASSEVGGYNEQFF.

The chain carries TRBV9 and TRBJ1-6; no reliable D call. V was cut by 3 bases and J by 4 bases, with 14 bases left in between. The CDR3 totals 16 residues. CDR1 is SGDLS and CDR2 is YYNGEE in the germline V gene. CDR3 DNA: TGTGCCAGCAGCGAATCCCCCCCGGGGTATAATTCACCCCTCCACTTT. It translates to CASSESPPGYNSPLHF.

The V gene is TRBV5-1, the J gene TRBJ2-7; the D gene is possibly TRBD1 (6 bases). Germline V gene sequence: CDR1 SGHRS, CDR2 YFSETQ. The CDR3 covers 14 residues. Trimming stripped 3 bases from V and 8 bases from J, with 18 bases between. CDR3 coding DNA: TGCGCCAGCAGCTCAGGGGTGATCGATTCTCAGCAGTACTTC. Its translation: CASSSGVIDSQQYF.

The chain is built from TRBV9 and TRBJ2-1, with 7 positions matching TRBD2. Trimming removed 0 bases from V and 4 bases from J; junction bases left unmatched: 7. Germline V CDR1 and CDR2: SGDLS, YYNGEE. This CDR3 contains 16 residues. In DNA, the CDR3 is TGTGCCAGCAGCGTAGGAGGCGGGAGTGGGTACAATGAGCAGTTCTTC. This sequence encodes CASSVGGGSGYNEQFF.

The rearrangement joins TRBV7-2 to TRBJ2-7; TRBD2 matches at 7 bases. The CDR3 spans 15 residues. With V trimmed by 1 base and J by 7 bases, 10 bases remained unmatched. Germline V gene sequence: CDR1 SGHTA, CDR2 FQGNSA. CDR3 region: CASSLEGTSAGEQYF. In DNA, the CDR3 is TGTGCCAGCAGCTTAGAGGGCACTAGCGCTGGGGAGCAGTACTTC.

This chain uses TRBV6-5 with TRBJ1-1; 12 bases agree with TRBD1. V lost 6 bases to trimming and J lost 1 base; unmatched junction nucleotides: 0. This CDR3 spans 14 amino acids. The germline gives CDR1 MNHEY, CDR2 SVGAGI. This chain's CDR3 is CASRGQGANTEAFF. The CDR3 DNA is TGTGCCAGCAGGGGACAGGGGGCGAACACTGAAGCTTTCTTT.

For the CDR3, the DNA is TGTGCCAGCACCAGAGGGACTAGCGCCCGCACTGAGCAGTTCTTC. It encodes CASTRGTSARTEQFF. The rearrangement links TRBV28 to TRBJ2-1, with TRBD2 matching 10 bases. The CDR3 is 15 residues long. V trimming: 7 bases; J trimming: 9 bases; junction bases outside the gene matches: 12. Germline V lookup: CDR1 MDHEN, CDR2 SYDVKM.

This chain connects TRBV19 to TRBJ1-1; 7 positions agree with TRBD1. Germline CDR1 is LNHDA and CDR2 is SQIVND (reference sequence). The CDR3 is 14 residues long. V shed 4 bases and J 3 bases; nucleotides not matched to a gene: 5. CDR3 in amino acids: CASSRQGEYTEAFF. Written as DNA, the CDR3 is TGTGCCAGTAGTAGGCAGGGGGAATACACTGAAGCTTTCTTT.

The chain employs TRBV28 and TRBJ1-1; TRBD1 might be the D (6 bases). Per the germline V gene, CDR1 is MDHEN and CDR2 is SYDVKM. Trimming removed 7 bases from V and 1 base from J, with 13 bases in between. The CDR3 has 14 amino acids. In nucleotides, the CDR3 is TGTGCCAGCACCCTAGACAGGTCGAACACTGAAGCTTTCTTT. Its protein product is CASTLDRSNTEAFF.

The chain recombines TRBV28 with TRBJ2-1, with 11 bases identical to TRBD2. Trimming cost V 5 bases and J 8 bases; bases outside gene matches: 8. Germline-derived CDR1 and CDR2 are MDHEN and SYDVKM. The CDR3 is 15 residues long. The CDR3 DNA reads as TGTGCCAGCAGTCCTTCTAGCGGGAGGTCCCATGAGCAGTTCTTC. Residues: CASSPSSGRSHEQFF.

The chain combines TRBV7-9 with TRBJ2-1; 11 bases match TRBD2. Trimming took 1 base from V and 8 from J; bases not matched to a gene: 13. Looked up from germline, CDR1 is SEHNR and CDR2 is FQNEAQ (reference sequence). The CDR3 extends over 18 amino acids. The CDR3 reads CASSLVAGGRSFVDEQFF. The CDR3 nucleotides are TGTGCCAGCAGCTTAGTAGCGGGAGGGCGTTCCTTTGTCGATGAGCAGTTCTTC.

This clone came up once. In DNA, the CDR3 is TGCGCCAGCAGCTCATCGCCGACTAGCGGCTACGAGCAGTACTTC. Translation: CASSSSPTSGYEQYF. J is TRBJ2-7 and V is TRBV5-1, with 9 nucleotides matching TRBD2. V shed 3 bases, J shed 3 bases, and the junction held 7 bases outside the gene matches. The germline CDR1 and CDR2 sequences are SGHRS and YFSETQ. This CDR3 contains 15 residues.

Only a few counts were recorded for this clone. The chain is built from TRBV7-8 and TRBJ2-7; maybe TRBD1 (6 bases). The CDR3 is 15 residues long. Trimming cost V 4 bases and J 2 bases, with 15 bases left between them. The germline V gene encodes CDR1 SGHVS and CDR2 FQNEAQ. The CDR3 reads CASSSDDGGTYEQYF. The CDR3 bases are TGTGCCAGCAGCTCGGACGATGGGGGCACCTACGAGCAGTACTTC.

This clone has more than one count but fewer than ten. The rearrangement links TRBV19 to TRBJ1-1, with TRBD1 matching over 10 bases. Losses at the gene ends were 5 bases for V and 1 base for J; bases not matched to a gene: 7. The CDR3 is 16 residues long. Germline V gives CDR1 LNHDA, CDR2 SQIVND (reference sequence). In nucleotides, the CDR3 is TGTGCCAGTAGTGCTAGACAGGGGGCCCCGAACACTGAAGCTTTCTTT. Amino acids: CASSARQGAPNTEAFF.

This chain joins TRBV7-9 and TRBJ1-1, with D possibly TRBD1 on 5 matching bases. Trimming shortened V by 2 bases and J by 5 bases, and 15 bases separated the two germline ends. The germline CDR1 and CDR2 sequences are SEHNR and FQNEAQ (reference sequence). The CDR3 length is 15 residues. In DNA, the CDR3 is TGTGCCAGCAGCTTACGGGGCGCGGGGGAGACTGAAGCTTTCTTT. It encodes CASSLRGAGETEAFF.